Described below is a single T cell receptor beta chain sequence and its context. This sample is drawn from a study of blood T cell repertoires in COVID-19. About the research overall: Samples came from the United States, Italy and Spain, spanning acute and convalescent COVID-19. Nucleic acid was either cDNA or gDNA, and it came from T cells, B-cell-depleted T cells, or PBMCs.

Original processing methods: Estimated nucleated cell counts came from reference gene primer amplification. The method was immunoSEQ multiplex PCR; TCRdb's version includes in-frame clones alone and lacks a portion of them. V and J calls and clone size follow that table, whereas D and trimming were derived from the DNA. This table holds more than 95,000 clones, about 86% found once. The V segment lost 4 bases and the J segment 3 bases; nucleotides outside the gene matches: 5. Germline lookup yields CDR1 ENHRY and CDR2 SYGVKD. CDR3 length: 15 residues. The gene calls are TRBV10-3 and TRBJ2-2; 7 nucleotides align to TRBD2. The TCR comes from a man aged 55 to 70 with acute or convalescent COVID-19. Sequencing used peripheral blood. CDR3 sequence: CAISAGTTYTGELFF. The CDR3 DNA follows: TGTGCCATCAGTGCCGGGACTACATACACCGGGGAGCTGTTTTTT.